Presented here are 29 T cell receptor beta chains from one specimen sequenced in a study of early T cells in non-severe SARS-CoV-2 infection. One entry per CDR3 protein, called by TCRdb with MiXCR from the 5' RACE reads. Of roughly 34,000 distinct CDR3 sequences detected, roughly 4.5% appear once; the ten largest clones hold almost 8%. The sequencing input was whole blood. These receptors originate from an adult who was a healthcare worker with PCR-confirmed SARS-CoV-2 infection or an uninfected control (not recorded which).

The CDR3: CSARDGGTSRNEQFF. The CDR3 nucleotides read TGCAGTGCTAGAGATGGTGGGACTAGCCGAAATGAGCAGTTCTTC. The chain joins TRBV20-1 to TRBJ2-1, with 9 bases lining up with TRBD2. CDR1 DFQATT and CDR2 SNEGSKA come from the germline V gene (reference sequence). This CDR3 has 15 residues. V gave up 0 bases and J gave up 7 bases; unmatched junction bases: 7.

This clonotype has a count of ten or more. The rearrangement uses TRBV29-1 and TRBJ2-7; D is perhaps TRBD1 (6 bases). The CDR3 is 14 amino acids. The V end lost 3 bases, the J end lost 1 base, and 13 bases lay between the germline ends. CDR1 is SQVTM, CDR2 ANQGSEA, per germline. DNA for the CDR3: TGCAGCGTTGAGACAGGAACGAAATCCTACGAGCAGTACTTC. Protein product: CSVETGTKSYEQYF.

This clonotype was seen repeatedly, ten times or more. This chain connects TRBV6-4 to TRBJ2-1; D is uncertain. The germline V gene encodes CDR1 MRHNA and CDR2 SNTAGT. The CDR3 covers 13 residues. Trimming removed 3 bases at V and 7 bases at J, with 10 bases between. CDR3 residues: CASSEGDPNEQFF. The CDR3 DNA reads as TGTGCCAGCAGTGAGGGTGACCCAAATGAGCAGTTCTTC.

The chain couples TRBV30 to TRBJ2-3; TRBD1 agrees at 9 bases. With 2 bases clipped from V and 6 bases from J, the junction kept 6 bases outside the gene matches. Germline V CDR1 and CDR2: GTSNPN, SVGIG (reference sequence). This CDR3 is built from 14 residues. The CDR3 loop is CAWSRTGAMDTQYF. The CDR3 DNA reads TGTGCCTGGAGTCGGACAGGGGCCATGGATACGCAGTATTTT.

This clonotype has only a few counts. This chain connects TRBV28 to TRBJ1-5; D remains unclear. Trimming took 1 base from V and 1 from J, leaving 11 bases between them. CDR3 length: 16 residues. Germline loops: CDR1 MDHEN, CDR2 SYDVKM. The DNA for the CDR3 is TGTGCCAGCAGTTTATATGGCTGGGCAAGCAATCAGCCCCAGCATTTT. Protein: CASSLYGWASNQPQHF.

On this clonotype: This may be a read error, as it is one base from a much larger clone. This chain joins TRBV20-1 and TRBJ1-1; D ambiguous. Trimming left V 1 base short and J 1 base short, with 7 bases between. The CDR3 loop spans 13 amino acids. Germline V gives CDR1 DFQATT, CDR2 SNEGSKA (reference sequence). The CDR3, as DNA: TGCAGTGCTAGAGGCATTTGGAACACTGAAGCTTTCTTT. Translating it yields CSARGIWNTEAFF.

The sample holds many counts of this clonotype. The CDR3 is CASGALDEQYF. DNA for the CDR3: TGTGCCAGTGGGGCTCTCGACGAGCAGTACTTC. This chain connects TRBV27 to TRBJ2-7; D may be TRBD1 (5 bases). Germline V lookup: CDR1 MNHEY, CDR2 SMNVEV (reference sequence). V lost 9 bases and J lost 5, with 11 bases in between. The CDR3 contains 11 residues.

This clonotype was seen ten or more times. The rearrangement uses TRBV20-1 and TRBJ1-1, with TRBD1 as a possible D gene (5 bases). V lost 6 bases, J lost 4 bases, and 15 bases lay in between. The CDR3 length is 13 residues. CDR1 and CDR2 from the germline V gene are DFQATT and SNEGSKA (reference sequence). CDR3 residues: CSAPPPDSTEAFF. The CDR3 DNA is TGCAGTGCCCCACCGCCAGACAGCACTGAAGCTTTCTTT.

This clonotype was seen many times. J is TRBJ1-2 and V is TRBV7-2; possibly TRBD1 for D (5 bases). The CDR3 runs to 15 residues. Germline CDR1 is SGHTA and CDR2 is FQGNSA. V dropped 1 base and J dropped 8 bases, with 17 bases sitting between them. The CDR3 sequence is CASSLVSSGLGGYTF. In nucleotides, the CDR3 is TGTGCCAGCAGCTTAGTGAGCTCAGGGTTAGGCGGCTACACCTTC.

This clonotype showed up just a few times. This chain connects TRBV28 to TRBJ1-4, with 10 bases fitting TRBD1. CDR3 length equals 15 residues. V lost 8 bases, J lost 7 bases, and 10 bases stayed unmatched. Per germline, CDR1 MDHEN and CDR2 SYDVKM. The CDR3 here is CASVDRGQISEKLFF. CDR3 DNA sequence: TGTGCCAGCGTCGACAGGGGGCAGATTTCTGAAAAACTGTTTTTT.

The sample holds many counts of this clonotype. V is TRBV5-4 and J is TRBJ2-2; D could derive from TRBD1 or TRBD2 (5 bases each). In germline, CDR1 is SGHNT, CDR2 YYREEE (reference sequence). CDR3 size: 15 residues. V lost 1 base, J lost 4 bases, and 11 bases lay in between. Written as DNA, the CDR3 is TGTGCCAGCAGCTTGATTCAGGGAGTCACCGGGGAGCTGTTTTTT. The encoded protein is CASSLIQGVTGELFF.

This clonotype was counted between two and nine times. This chain uses TRBV2 with TRBJ2-3, with 11 bases that match TRBD2. The CDR3 loop spans 15 amino acids. The V gene end was trimmed by 4 bases and the J gene end by 4 bases; junction bases not matched to a gene: 4. From germline, CDR1 is SNHLY and CDR2 FYNNEI. The CDR3 bases are TGTGCCAGCAGTGTGGTAGCGGGGGGGCCAGATACGCAGTATTTT. Translating it yields CASSVVAGGPDTQYF.

This clonotype was counted many times. The rearrangement joins TRBV7-6 to TRBJ1-5; D gene ambiguous. The CDR3 runs 13 residues. The V end was cut by 0 bases, the J end by 5 bases, with 5 bases between. The germline CDR1 and CDR2 sequences are SGHVS and FNYEAQ. The CDR3 spells CASSLAGDQPQHF. The CDR3 DNA follows: TGTGCCAGCAGCTTAGCAGGTGATCAGCCCCAGCATTTT.

This clonotype showed up many times. The chain uses TRBV20-1 and TRBJ1-1, with 7 bases lining up with TRBD1. The germline CDR1 and CDR2 sequences are DFQATT and SNEGSKA (reference sequence). This CDR3 contains 13 residues. Trimming at V came to 4 bases and at J to 5 bases, leaving 7 bases not matched to a gene. In DNA form, the CDR3 reads TGCAGTGCTAACAGGGGAGGTACGACTGAAGCTTTCTTT. This sequence encodes CSANRGGTTEAFF.

This clonotype was seen repeatedly, ten times or more. The V and J genes are TRBV10-3 and TRBJ2-3, with 7 bases lining up with TRBD2. The germline gives CDR1 ENHRY, CDR2 SYGVKD. There are 14 residues in the CDR3. V lost 5 bases and J lost 5; bases outside the gene matches: 7. Here the CDR3 DNA reads TGTGCCATCAGTAATCCCTCGGGGGGAGATACGCAGTATTTT. Protein sequence: CAISNPSGGDTQYF.

This clonotype came up a few times. The genes are TRBV13 and TRBJ2-6, with D perhaps matching TRBD1 or TRBD2 (5 bases each). The CDR3 is made up of 16 amino acids. Trimming removed 5 bases at V and 0 bases at J, with 11 bases between. Germline V gene lookup returns CDR1 PRHDT and CDR2 FYEKMQ (reference sequence). The CDR3 sequence: CASSLGRRSGANVLTF. For the CDR3, the DNA is TGTGCCAGCAGCCTGGGACGGCGCTCTGGGGCCAACGTCCTGACTTTC.

This clonotype occurred many times. The chain combines TRBV4-3 with TRBJ2-3; D is unresolved. V lost 3 bases to trimming and J lost 7 bases, with 17 bases between them. CDR1 LGHNA and CDR2 YSLEER come from the germline V gene. CDR3 size: 15 residues. CDR3 sequence reads: CASSQNSLKKNTQYF. CDR3 bases: TGCGCCAGCAGCCAGAACAGCCTGAAGAAGAATACGCAGTATTTT.

This chain joins TRBV28 and TRBJ2-7; the D gene is possibly TRBD1 (5 bases). V was clipped by 5 bases and J by 5 bases, with 10 bases between them. This CDR3 is 12 amino acids long. Per the germline V gene, CDR1 is MDHEN and CDR2 is SYDVKM. In DNA form, the CDR3 reads TGTGCCAGCAGTACCTCAGGGAACGAGCAGTACTTC. This encodes CASSTSGNEQYF.

This clonotype was observed at least ten times. The chain is built from TRBV19 and TRBJ2-5; perhaps TRBD2 as D (6 bases). The germline gives CDR1 LNHDA, CDR2 SQIVND (reference sequence). This CDR3 is built from 14 residues. Trimming pared 10 bases from V and 3 bases from J, leaving 18 bases between. The CDR3 DNA reads as TGTGCCACCAGCGCGGGGTACATGGAAGAGACCCAGTACTTC. This encodes CATSAGYMEETQYF. Full variable domain (remainder filled in from reference TRBV19 and TRBJ2-5): DGGITQSPKYLFRKEGQNVTLSCEQNLNHDAMYWYRQDPGQGLRLIYYSQIVNDFQKGDIAEGYSVSREKKESFPLTVTSAQKNPTAFYLCATSAGYMEETQYFGPGTRLLVL.

This clonotype was counted at least ten times. The CDR3 DNA sequence: TGTGCCAGCAGTTTACTGGCACTAGGGGAGACCCAGTACTTC. Translation: CASSLLALGETQYF. This chain joins TRBV6-6 and TRBJ2-5, with a weak D call TRBD2 (5 bases). Germline lookup yields CDR1 MNHNY and CDR2 SVGAGI (reference sequence). CDR3 size: 14 residues. Trimming pared 4 bases from V and 5 bases from J, leaving 14 bases between.

This clonotype was detected only a few times. The chain recombines TRBV29-1 with TRBJ2-1, with D possibly TRBD2 on 7 matching bases. Trimming stripped 4 bases from V and 0 bases from J, with 10 bases between. This CDR3 is built from 14 residues. Germline-derived CDR1 and CDR2 are SQVTM and ANQGSEA. CDR3 in DNA: TGCAGCGTTGTAGGGGGGGGCTCCTACAATGAGCAGTTCTTC. It encodes CSVVGGGSYNEQFF.

This clonotype showed up just a few times. The rearrangement uses TRBV5-5 and TRBJ1-4; TRBD1 might be the D (6 bases). Germline CDR1 reads SGHKS; CDR2 reads YYEKEE (reference sequence). Deletions cut 1 base from V and 6 bases from J, with 7 bases between. CDR3 length: 13 residues. The CDR3, as DNA: TGTGCCAGCAGCTTGTCAGGGGATGAAAAACTGTTTTTT. Amino acid sequence: CASSLSGDEKLFF.

The chain employs TRBV20-1 and TRBJ2-7, with D possibly matching TRBD1 (6 bases). CDR3 length: 16 residues. V lost 0 bases and J lost 2, with 17 bases in between. CDR1 is DFQATT, CDR2 SNEGSKA, per germline (reference sequence). The DNA of the CDR3 is TGCAGTGCTAGAGATCAAGACAACAGGGCCCCCTACGAGCAGTACTTC. Protein: CSARDQDNRAPYEQYF.

The table lists this clonotype with many counts. The chain is built from TRBV5-1 and TRBJ1-4, with 8 bases lining up with TRBD1. Germline V gene data show CDR1 as SGHRS and CDR2 as YFSETQ. V gave up 1 base and J gave up 4 bases; unmatched junction bases: 6. This CDR3 comprises 16 residues. Here the CDR3 DNA reads TGCGCCAGCAGCTTGCGCCAGGGGGCTGATAATGAAAAACTGTTTTTT. Its protein product is CASSLRQGADNEKLFF.

For this clonotype: A read error may be the cause here, since a much bigger clone is one base away. CDR3 in amino acids: CASSLVSHRGSTEAFF. CDR3 nucleotide sequence: TGTGCCAGCAGCCTCGTATCGCACAGGGGATCCACTGAAGCTTTCTTT. The J gene is TRBJ1-1, the V gene TRBV5-5; 7 bases agree with TRBD1. The CDR3 runs 16 residues. V lost 4 bases to trimming and J lost 4 bases; unmatched junction nucleotides: 13. The germline CDR1 and CDR2 sequences are SGHKS and YYEKEE (reference sequence).

This clonotype was detected ten times or more. Written as DNA, the CDR3 is TGTGCCAGCAGCGGGACAGGAATGAACACTGAAGCTTTCTTT. It encodes CASSGTGMNTEAFF. The chain carries TRBV9 and TRBJ1-1; 7 bases line up with TRBD1. Trimming cost V 3 bases and J 0 bases; bases outside gene matches: 2. This CDR3 region has 14 residues. CDR1 and CDR2 (germline): SGDLS, YYNGEE.

The rearrangement uses TRBV6-4 and TRBJ2-3; D tentatively fits TRBD1 or TRBD2 (6 bases each). V was cut by 0 bases and J by 2 bases, with 9 bases left in between. The germline V gene encodes CDR1 MRHNA and CDR2 SNTAGT. The CDR3 contains 15 residues. CDR3 in DNA: TGTGCCAGCAGTGACTCGCCGGGGGCCACAGATACGCAGTATTTT. Encoded protein: CASSDSPGATDTQYF.

The genes are TRBV30 and TRBJ2-3; TRBD2 aligns across 8 bases. The germline V gene has CDR1 GTSNPN and CDR2 SVGIG (reference sequence). This CDR3 spans 15 amino acids. V gave up 2 bases and J gave up 2 bases; unmatched junction bases: 6. DNA for the CDR3: TGTGCCTGGAGTAGTGGCGGGGGGCACACAGATACGCAGTATTTT. Translated: CAWSSGGGHTDTQYF.

At least ten counts were recorded for this clonotype. The V and J genes are TRBV5-5 and TRBJ2-2; 10 positions agree with TRBD1. Germline V gives CDR1 SGHKS, CDR2 YYEKEE (reference sequence). The CDR3 sequence is 16 residues long. The V and J ends lost 4 bases and 2 bases, in that order; junction bases with no gene match: 5. This chain's CDR3 is CASSPGTGVNTGELFF. In DNA form, the CDR3 reads TGTGCCAGCAGCCCAGGGACAGGGGTCAACACCGGGGAGCTGTTTTTT.